This T cell receptor (beta chain) was documented in a study of a mutant IDH1 vaccine in newly diagnosed glioma. Study as a whole: Eight vaccinations reached patients in weeks 1, 3, 5, 7, 11, 15, 19 and 23. The sex distribution of treated patients was about 60% male and around 40% female, with a mean age of approximately 40 years. Vaccination started 4-6 weeks after radiotherapy alone, or with temozolomide cycles.

This clone was seen once. Its antigen is as yet unknown. Time point in this sample: week 23, last vaccination. Doses comprised 300 ug of mutant IDH1 20-mer peptide each, plus topical imiquimod. Germline V gene lookup returns CDR1 SGHTA and CDR2 FQGNSA. CDR3 length: 16 residues. The junction had 7 bases not matched to a gene; V was cut back by 2 bases and J by 2 bases. Some clones are missing from TCRdb's copy, which holds only in-frame ones; the method was immunoSEQ multiplex PCR. The sample includes about 33,000 clones, roughly 88% seen only once; the top ten take around 2.5%. The source of this sequence is a middle-aged man with glioma. The rearrangement uses TRBV7-2 and TRBJ2-3, with 7 nucleotides matching TRBD2. This sample comprised PBMCs, obtained from a glioma patient whose treatment included an IDH1 peptide vaccine. The CDR3 reads CASSLSVAGATDTQYF. CDR3 nucleotides: TGTGCCAGCAGCTTAAGTGTCGCGGGAGCCACAGATACGCAGTATTTT.